One and the same sample provided the 16 T cell receptor beta chains below, sequenced in a study of Ad26.COV2.S vaccination and SARS-CoV-2 variants. Profiled with immunoSEQ multiplex PCR; TCRdb holds only in-frame clones, not every one. The sample contains approximately 410,000 clones, 92% of which appear only once. The treatment is: around 19 received Ad26.COV2.S at low or high dose, single or two shots; roughly 5 received placebo; per-sample allocation not given. Material that was analyzed had been drawn on day 63 after the first vaccine or placebo injection. The sample in question was peripheral blood, obtained in a trial of Ad26.COV2.S vaccine versus placebo. Source of these receptors: a person between 18 and 65 years old who received the Ad26.COV2.S COVID-19 vaccine or a placebo.

The chain employs TRBV10-3 and TRBJ2-7; D is perhaps TRBD1 or TRBD2 (5 bases each). Germline CDR1 reads ENHRY; CDR2 reads SYGVKD. Trimming left V 0 bases short and J 4 bases short, with 13 bases between. The CDR3 extends over 15 amino acids. In DNA, the CDR3 is TGTGCCATCAGTGAGTCGTGGGACGGAGTATACGAGCAGTACTTC. This sequence encodes CAISESWDGVYEQYF.

V is TRBV2 and J is TRBJ2-5; D unclear. The CDR3 totals 11 residues. V lost 3 bases and J lost 5, with 4 bases in between. Per the germline V gene, CDR1 is SNHLY and CDR2 is FYNNEI. The CDR3 region is CASSEGETQYF. Written as DNA, the CDR3 is TGTGCCAGCAGTGAGGGCGAGACCCAGTACTTC.

This sequence joins TRBV2 and TRBJ2-7, with 8 bases identical to TRBD2. The trim removed 1 base at V and 3 bases at J, leaving 5 bases unmatched. The germline CDR1 and CDR2 sequences are SNHLY and FYNNEI. This CDR3 is built from 15 residues. The CDR3 coding sequence is TGTGCCAGCAGTGAAGTGGCGGGGGGACTCTACGAGCAGTACTTC. Translation: CASSEVAGGLYEQYF.

The sample holds a few counts of this clone. V usage is TRBV7-9 and J usage is TRBJ1-2; D possibly corresponds to TRBD1 (6 bases). Per the germline V gene, CDR1 is SEHNR and CDR2 is FQNEAQ (reference sequence). V was trimmed by 0 bases and J by 7 bases, leaving 9 bases between them. The CDR3 is 13 residues long. The DNA of the CDR3 is TGTGCCAGCAGCTTAGCCAGGGGCGGTGGCTACACCTTC. Amino acids: CASSLARGGGYTF.

This clone was recorded once. Relative to the germline gene, one junction end is altered; a read error may explain this. The gene calls are TRBV7-7 and TRBJ2-5; 16 bases align to TRBD2. The germline V gene has CDR1 SSHAT and CDR2 FNYEAQ (reference sequence). The CDR3 consists of 17 residues. In DNA, the CDR3 is TGTGCTAGCAGCGAGGGACTAGCGGGGGGGTACCAAGAGACCCAGTACTTC. It yields the protein CASSEGLAGGYQETQYF.

The chain's CDR3 is CSVDGQGGTDTQYF. The CDR3 DNA reads as TGCAGCGTTGACGGACAGGGTGGAACAGATACGCAGTATTTT. J is TRBJ2-3 and V is TRBV29-1; TRBD1 agrees at 8 bases. In germline, CDR1 is SQVTM, CDR2 ANQGSEA. This CDR3 is 14 amino acids long. With 3 bases clipped from V and 3 bases from J, the junction kept 5 bases outside the gene matches.

The chain carries TRBV6-2 or TRBV6-3 and TRBJ2-7; either TRBD1 or TRBD2 may fit D (6 bases each). CDR1 is MNHEY, CDR2 SVGEGT, per germline. CDR3 length: 15 amino acids. V was trimmed by 2 bases and J by 6 bases, leaving 17 bases between them. CDR3 residues: CASSYTGAGISEQYF. The CDR3 nucleotides read TGTGCCAGCAGTTACACGGGGGCAGGGATAAGCGAGCAGTACTTC.

The J gene is TRBJ2-1, the V gene TRBV4-1, with 14 positions matching TRBD2. Germline V gives CDR1 MGHRA, CDR2 YSYEKL. The V and J ends lost 4 bases and 5 bases, in that order; junction bases with no gene match: 1. The CDR3 loop spans 15 amino acids. CDR3 sequence reads: CASSRLAGGDNEQFF. The DNA of the CDR3 is TGCGCCAGCAGCCGACTAGCGGGGGGGGACAATGAGCAGTTCTTC.

The chain has TRBV7-9 and TRBJ2-7; 9 bases agree with TRBD1. Unmatched junction bases numbered 7, after V lost 2 bases and J lost 5 bases. Germline CDR1 is SEHNR and CDR2 is FQNEAQ (reference sequence). CDR3 length: 15 residues. The CDR3 nucleotides are TGTGCCAGCAGCTTATCCCGGACAGGGGACAACGAGCAGTACTTC. It is translated as CASSLSRTGDNEQYF.

The chain is built from TRBV4-3 and TRBJ1-6, with unresolved D. The CDR3 has 16 residues. V lost 0 bases, J lost 2 bases, and 8 bases lay in between. CDR1 is LGHNA, CDR2 YSLEER, per germline. The CDR3 loop is CASSQDLRAYNSPLHF. DNA of the CDR3: TGCGCCAGCAGCCAAGATTTGCGGGCCTATAATTCACCCCTCCACTTT.

The chain employs TRBV7-2 and TRBJ2-7; 11 nucleotides agree with TRBD2. V lost 2 bases, J lost 3 bases, and 12 bases stayed unmatched. The CDR3 is 18 amino acids. Germline CDR1 reads SGHTA; CDR2 reads FQGNSA. In nucleotides, the CDR3 is TGTGCCAGCAGCTTACAGGAGACTAGCGGGGCCCGAAGCTACGAGCAGTACTTC. Translated, it gives CASSLQETSGARSYEQYF.

J is TRBJ2-3 and V is TRBV6-2 or TRBV6-3; possibly TRBD2 for D (7 bases). The CDR3 runs 17 residues. V was cut by 2 bases and J by 1 base, with 16 bases left in between. Germline V gene lookup returns CDR1 MNHEY and CDR2 SVGEGT. The CDR3 sequence is CASSYRGGGGGTDTQYF. The CDR3 DNA is TGTGCCAGCAGTTACCGCGGCGGGGGCGGCGGCACAGATACGCAGTATTTT.

The V call is TRBV6-2 or TRBV6-3, the J call TRBJ1-2; D unclear. Germline loops: CDR1 MNHEY, CDR2 SVGEGT. With 6 bases removed from V and 0 bases from J, the gap between germline ends came to 20 bases. This CDR3 has 17 residues. The CDR3 bases are TGTGCCAGCAGCCCCTCGAGGTTTTCCCGCCCTAACTATGGCTACACCTTC. This gives the protein CASSPSRFSRPNYGYTF.

CDR3 nucleotide sequence: TGTGCCAGCAGCGGGGACAGCTACGAGCAGTACTTC. Translation gives CASSGDSYEQYF. V is TRBV7-8 and J is TRBJ2-7, with 7 bases fitting TRBD1. This CDR3 contains 12 residues. V was pared by 5 bases and J by 3 bases, with 1 base of the junction left unmatched. Germline-derived CDR1 and CDR2 are SGHVS and FQNEAQ.

The chain recombines TRBV7-2 with TRBJ1-4; D is uncertain. Germline CDR1 SGHTA, CDR2 FQGNSA. The CDR3 covers 17 residues. V was shortened by 1 base and J by 7 bases, with 19 bases between the two germline ends. CDR3 DNA sequence: TGTGCCAGCAGCTTAGGGACGGTAGGGATTTTACGTGAAAAACTGTTTTTT. It encodes CASSLGTVGILREKLFF.

The CDR3 loop reads CASSPGQGAMGYGYTF. The CDR3 DNA reads TGCGCCAGCAGCCCTGGACAGGGGGCCATGGGGTATGGCTACACCTTC. The chain links TRBV5-1 to TRBJ1-2; 11 bases match TRBD1. This CDR3 comprises 16 residues. With V trimmed by 4 bases and J by 5 bases, 10 bases remained unmatched. Germline V gene sequence: CDR1 SGHRS, CDR2 YFSETQ.